The 27 T cell receptor beta chains reported below all come from one sample, sequenced in a study of identical twins. TCRdb independently ran MiXCR on the 5' RACE reads; one entry per CDR3 protein. The sample consists of 350,000 to 600,000 distinct CDR3 sequences, approximately 15% of them appearing once. These data were also reused for a study on yellow fever vaccine responses in identical twins.

What was sequenced was CD4+ T cells sorted from blood. These receptors were collected from a woman aged 18-30 years in good health.

This clonotype has a handful of counts. The chain has TRBV20-1 and TRBJ2-1; TRBD1 matches at 9 bases. This CDR3 is 15 amino acids long. Germline V lookup: CDR1 DFQATT, CDR2 SNEGSKA (reference sequence). V was pared by 3 bases and J by 4 bases, with 7 bases of the junction left unmatched. DNA of the CDR3: TGCAGTGCTAGTTTCGGGACAGGGCCTTACAATGAGCAGTTCTTC. This sequence encodes CSASFGTGPYNEQFF.

This clonotype was counted at least ten times. For the CDR3, the DNA is TGTGCCATCAGTGAATCGGCAGCATACAATGAGCAGTTCTTC. It codes for CAISESAAYNEQFF. J is TRBJ2-1 and V is TRBV10-3, with unresolved D. V was shortened by 3 bases and J by 4 bases, with 10 bases between the two germline ends. The length of the CDR3 is 14 residues. The germline V gene encodes CDR1 ENHRY and CDR2 SYGVKD.

The V gene is TRBV5-5, the J gene TRBJ1-2; 7 bases fit TRBD1. CDR1 and CDR2 from the germline V gene are SGHKS and YYEKEE (reference sequence). This CDR3 is 14 amino acids long. Germline trimming cut 4 bases from V and 5 bases from J; bases unmatched to any gene: 8. In DNA, the CDR3 is TGTGCCAGCAGCCCCGGGATCAGGGGGTATGGCTACACCTTC. This encodes CASSPGIRGYGYTF.

The genes are TRBV5-6 and TRBJ2-5; the D gene is possibly TRBD2 (7 bases). Germline V gene sequence: CDR1 SGHDT, CDR2 YYEEEE. V lost 1 base to trimming and J lost 7 bases, with 11 bases between them. The CDR3 spans 13 residues. CDR3 sequence (DNA): TGTGCCAGCAGCTTGCGGGGGGCAGGGACCCAGTACTTC. Amino acid sequence: CASSLRGAGTQYF.

V and J are TRBV12-3 or TRBV12-4 and TRBJ2-1; TRBD1 or TRBD2 may be the D gene (5 bases each). The CDR3 length is 17 residues. With 3 bases removed from V and 0 bases from J, the gap between germline ends came to 15 bases. The CDR3 sequence is CASSFSVGTISYNEQFF. The CDR3 region has the DNA TGTGCCAGCAGTTTTTCGGTGGGGACGATCTCCTACAATGAGCAGTTCTTC.

The chain employs TRBV24-1 and TRBJ2-3; 9 bases map to TRBD1. Germline V lookup: CDR1 KGHDR, CDR2 SFDVKD. V gave up 3 bases and J gave up 4 bases; unmatched junction bases: 7. This CDR3 spans 16 amino acids. The CDR3 spells CATSDVGQGKADTQYF. The DNA of the CDR3 is TGTGCCACCAGTGATGTGGGACAGGGTAAGGCAGATACGCAGTATTTT.

There are many counts of this clonotype. The V and J genes are TRBV12-3 or TRBV12-4 and TRBJ2-3; D gene uncertain. There are 13 residues in the CDR3. V lost 3 bases, J lost 5 bases, and 9 bases lay in between. The CDR3 DNA sequence: TGTGCCAGCAGTTTTGTTAAAGGAGATACGCAGTATTTT. Translating gives CASSFVKGDTQYF.

In this sample, this clonotype turned up a few times. The genes are TRBV20-1 and TRBJ2-7, with 7 bases identical to TRBD1. This CDR3 is 13 amino acids long. V shed 6 bases and J 2 bases; nucleotides not matched to a gene: 7. Germline CDR1 is DFQATT and CDR2 is SNEGSKA (reference sequence). CDR3 nucleotides: TGCAGTGCCCGGTGGGACAGACCCTACGAGCAGTACTTC. Translated: CSARWDRPYEQYF.

The chain joins TRBV2 to TRBJ2-7; tentatively, D is TRBD2 (5 bases). The CDR3 spans 13 residues. Germline V gene sequence: CDR1 SNHLY, CDR2 FYNNEI. The V end was cut by 4 bases, the J end by 5 bases, with 12 bases between. CDR3 region: CASSAGLANEQYF. CDR3 nucleotide sequence: TGTGCCAGCAGTGCTGGTCTAGCCAACGAGCAGTACTTC.

This clonotype was detected only a few times. The chain uses TRBV3-1 and TRBJ2-5, with 11 bases identical to TRBD2. Germline CDR1 and CDR2: LGHDT and YNNKEL (reference sequence). V lost 3 bases and J lost 3; bases outside the gene matches: 6. The CDR3 is made up of 16 amino acids. The chain's CDR3 is CASSQIAGGPKETQYF. For the CDR3, the DNA is TGTGCCAGCAGCCAGATAGCGGGGGGGCCGAAAGAGACCCAGTACTTC.

This clonotype was found a few times. The rearrangement links TRBV3-1 to TRBJ2-1; the D is unclear. The CDR3 runs 13 residues. Trimming removed 3 bases at V and 7 bases at J, with 10 bases between. Germline V lookup: CDR1 LGHDT, CDR2 YNNKEL (reference sequence). CDR3 sequence reads: CASSHSSRNEQFF. The CDR3 DNA sequence: TGTGCCAGCAGCCACTCTAGTAGGAATGAGCAGTTCTTC.

This chain connects TRBV6-6 to TRBJ2-3; D remains ambiguous. The CDR3 spans 13 residues. Germline loops: CDR1 MNHNY, CDR2 SVGAGI (reference sequence). Trimming removed 5 bases at V and 4 bases at J, with 10 bases between. DNA for the CDR3: TGTGCCAGCAGTCAACCCCCTTCAGATACGCAGTATTTT. It translates to CASSQPPSDTQYF.

This clonotype was seen more than once but under ten times. V usage is TRBV6-2 or TRBV6-3 and J usage is TRBJ2-5; a possible D gene is TRBD2 (6 bases). In germline, CDR1 is MNHEY, CDR2 SVGEGT. Trimming took off 7 bases at V and 7 bases at J, with 10 bases between the two ends. The length of the CDR3 is 11 residues. The chain's CDR3 is CASTHGGTQYF. CDR3 DNA sequence: TGTGCCAGCACCCACGGGGGGACCCAGTACTTC.

V gene TRBV12-3 or TRBV12-4 combines with J gene TRBJ2-3; D gene unclear. With 3 bases removed from V and 7 bases from J, the gap between germline ends came to 11 bases. This CDR3 comprises 13 residues. This CDR3 is CASSFSTGNTQYF. CDR3 bases: TGTGCCAGCAGTTTTTCCACGGGTAATACGCAGTATTTT.

This clonotype appeared a few times. The chain recombines TRBV2 with TRBJ1-4; 7 nucleotides align to TRBD1. Germline V lookup: CDR1 SNHLY, CDR2 FYNNEI. The CDR3 is made up of 15 amino acids. The J segment lost 5 bases and the V segment lost 3 bases, leaving 6 bases of the junction unmatched. The CDR3 reads CASSDGTAYNEKLFF. CDR3 DNA sequence: TGTGCCAGCAGTGACGGGACAGCCTACAATGAAAAACTGTTTTTT.

This clonotype was found a few times. One junction end does not reproduce the germline sequence, and a read error may be involved. This rearrangement joins TRBV4-2 to TRBJ2-2; no definite D call. The CDR3 runs to 15 residues. Germline-derived CDR1 and CDR2 are LGHNA and YNFKEQ. The CDR3 is CASSQVTMNSGELFF. The CDR3 DNA reads as TGTGCCAGCAGCCAAGTTACGATGAACAGCGGGGAGCTGTTTTTT.

This clonotype was observed at least ten times. This chain links TRBV10-3 with TRBJ2-5, with D uncertain. The V gene lost 0 bases and the J gene lost 5 bases, with 4 bases spanning the gap. CDR1 is ENHRY, CDR2 SYGVKD, per germline. The CDR3 is made up of 12 amino acids. The DNA for the CDR3 is TGTGCCATCAGTGAGTCGCTGGAGACCCAGTACTTC. The encoded protein is CAISESLETQYF.

This chain's CDR3 is CAITKGGDTQYF. CDR3 DNA sequence: TGTGCCATCACCAAAGGCGGGGATACGCAGTATTTT. The chain combines TRBV10-3 with TRBJ2-3; TRBD2 is a possible D gene (5 bases). Trimming pared 7 bases from V and 6 bases from J, leaving 11 bases between. Germline values: CDR1 ENHRY, CDR2 SYGVKD. CDR3 length: 12 amino acids.

CDR3 sequence: CASSPGLAGGRVNEQYF. In DNA form, the CDR3 reads TGCGCCAGCAGCCCGGGACTAGCGGGAGGACGGGTTAACGAGCAGTACTTC. The gene calls are TRBV5-1 and TRBJ2-7; TRBD2 agrees at 15 bases. There are 17 residues in the CDR3. The junction had 10 bases not matched to a gene; V was cut back by 4 bases and J by 5 bases. Germline V lookup: CDR1 SGHRS, CDR2 YFSETQ. The full variable domain, completed using reference TRBV5-1 and TRBJ2-7, is KAGVTQTPRYLIKTRGQQVTLSCSPISGHRSVSWYQQTPGQGLQFLFEYFSETQRNKGNFPGRFSGRQFSNSRSEMNVSTLELGDSALYLCASSPGLAGGRVNEQYFGPGTRLTVT.

This clonotype was picked up a small number of times. The genes are TRBV21-1 and TRBJ2-7. TRBV21-1 is labeled a pseudogene. CDR3 length: 15 amino acids. DNA of the CDR3: TGTGCCAGCAGCAAAGACGAAGACAAATCCTACGAGCAGTACTTC. Translated, it gives CASSKDEDKSYEQYF.

The rearrangement links TRBV5-6 to TRBJ2-1, with no clear D. V dropped 2 bases and J dropped 7 bases, with 10 bases sitting between them. The CDR3 extends over 13 amino acids. Germline values: CDR1 SGHDT, CDR2 YYEEEE. This CDR3 is CASSLDSDNEQFF. DNA of the CDR3: TGTGCCAGCAGCTTAGACTCGGATAATGAGCAGTTCTTC.

This clonotype showed up many times. This chain uses TRBV29-1 with TRBJ2-1, with D possibly being TRBD2 (6 bases). This CDR3 comprises 14 residues. V was pared by 3 bases and J by 9 bases, with 18 bases between. Germline V lookup: CDR1 SQVTM, CDR2 ANQGSEA. The CDR3 protein is CSVDGGTGESEQFF. The CDR3, as DNA: TGCAGCGTTGACGGAGGGACTGGGGAGTCTGAGCAGTTCTTC.

This chain links TRBV7-2 with TRBJ2-7; 13 bases are shared with TRBD2. The V gene's germline CDR1 is SGHTA and CDR2 FQGNSA. The V and J ends lost 3 bases and 2 bases, in that order; junction bases with no gene match: 4. The CDR3 sequence is 16 residues long. CDR3 residues: CASSFVTSGGAYEQYF. The CDR3 DNA reads TGTGCCAGCAGCTTCGTAACTAGCGGGGGGGCCTACGAGCAGTACTTC.

The V and J genes are TRBV6-2 or TRBV6-3 and TRBJ2-7, with no clear D. Trimming cost V 8 bases and J 3 bases, with 14 bases left between them. The germline V gene has CDR1 MNHEY and CDR2 SVGEGT. CDR3 size: 13 residues. CDR3 sequence: CASGDWVLYEQYF. In DNA, the CDR3 is TGTGCCAGCGGAGACTGGGTTCTCTACGAGCAGTACTTC.

There are many counts of this clonotype. This chain uses TRBV12-3 or TRBV12-4 with TRBJ1-6; D is unclear. V was trimmed by 3 bases and J by 1 base, leaving 13 bases between them. This CDR3 spans 17 amino acids. The CDR3 is CASSLDPSGSYNSPLHF. The CDR3 bases are TGTGCCAGCAGTTTGGACCCCTCGGGGTCCTATAATTCACCCCTCCACTTT.

This clonotype was counted many times. The chain couples TRBV15 to TRBJ2-7, with D possibly matching TRBD1 (6 bases). This CDR3 is 15 amino acids long. Germline CDR1 LNHNV, CDR2 YYDKDF (reference sequence). Trimming took off 1 base at V and 0 bases at J, with 10 bases between the two ends. The CDR3 protein is CATSRVRTVSYEQYF. The DNA of the CDR3 is TGTGCCACCAGCAGAGTGAGGACAGTCTCCTACGAGCAGTACTTC. Based on the CDR3 plus reference TRBV15 and TRBJ2-7, the full variable domain is DAMVIQNPRYQVTQFGKPVTLSCSQTLNHNVMYWYQQKSSQAPKLLFHYYDKDFNNEADTPDNFQSRRPNTSFCFLDIRSPGLGDTAMYLCATSRVRTVSYEQYFGPGTRLTVT.

This clonotype was recorded a few times. The CDR3: CASSYSGGGEQFF. CDR3 in DNA: TGTGCCAGCAGTTACTCAGGGGGAGGTGAGCAGTTCTTC. V and J are TRBV6-6 and TRBJ2-1, with D possibly called TRBD1 or TRBD2 (6 bases each). Per germline, CDR1 MNHNY and CDR2 SVGAGI (reference sequence). Trimming removed 0 bases at V and 9 bases at J, with 9 bases between. The CDR3 is made up of 13 amino acids.